This TCR beta chain was sequenced during a study of T-cell memory formation after mild COVID-19. Study at large: Clustering of TCRs was largely donor specific.

TCRdb redid the calling of the 5' RACE reads with MiXCR, one entry per CDR3 protein. The repertoire holds approximately 480,000 distinct CDR3 sequences, with 18% as singletons. V shed 6 bases, J shed 4 bases, and the junction held 8 bases outside the gene matches. The length of the CDR3 is 15 residues. Overall study results and limits: Pre-infection memory contained some responding clones, which suggested that cross-reactive memory had joined.

This clonotype was observed a handful of times. Its antigen is currently unknown. The sequence was collected from an adult woman who had mild COVID-19 (a few samples of this study predate the infection). Cell type and time point are not known. Sequencing used PBMCs or a T cell subset sorted from them (not recorded which). The V and J genes are TRBV12-3 or TRBV12-4 and TRBJ2-1, with 8 bases that match TRBD2. The CDR3: CASRRAGAFYNEQFF. For the CDR3, the DNA is TGTGCCAGCAGGAGAGCGGGGGCGTTTTACAATGAGCAGTTCTTC.